Given below is one T cell receptor (beta chain) in context. In the PCR, 60 Vbeta and 13 Jbeta primers were used. The method was immunoSEQ multiplex PCR; TCRdb's version includes in-frame clones alone and lacks a portion of them. This table holds over 100,000 clones, about four fifths found once. The data derive from a study of cytomegalovirus exposure and HLA in healthy donors. The sequenced material came from PBMCs. The clonotype originates from a male donor in good health and CMV-seronegative.

The CDR3 here is CASSSSPGSEQYF. As DNA, the CDR3 is TGTGCCAGCAGTTCTTCCCCGGGTTCCGAGCAGTACTTC. The chain carries TRBV7-6 and TRBJ2-7; no clear D gene. Trimming shortened V by 6 bases and J by 6 bases, and 15 bases separated the two germline ends. The CDR3 runs to 13 residues. Germline assignment: CDR1 SGHVS and CDR2 FNYEAQ. The full variable domain, completed using reference TRBV7-6 and TRBJ2-7, is GAGVSQSPRYKVTKRGQDVALRCDPISGHVSLYWYRQALGQGPEFLTYFNYEAQQDKSGLPNDRFSAERPEGSISTLTIQRTEQRDSAMYRCASSSSPGSEQYFGPGTRLTVT.